The 7 T cell receptor beta chains in this list originate from one sample, sequenced in a study of shared clonotypes between healthy human individuals. The method was immunoSEQ multiplex PCR; TCRdb's version includes in-frame clones alone and lacks a portion of them. The sample records some 1.4 million clones, over 95% being singletons. Material: naive CD4+ T cells sorted from blood. Regarding subset: CD45RA+ positively selected. Receptors were obtained from a man in his thirties or forties in good health.

The rearrangement links TRBV7-3 to TRBJ2-3; the D call may be TRBD1 or TRBD2 (5 bases each). This CDR3 comprises 16 residues. Deletions cut 2 bases from V and 0 bases from J, with 12 bases between. Looked up from germline, CDR1 is SGHTA and CDR2 is FQGTGA. This chain's CDR3 is CASSLWGSASTDTQYF. DNA for the CDR3: TGTGCCAGCAGCTTATGGGGGAGCGCTAGCACAGATACGCAGTATTTT.

The chain's CDR3 is CASSQYGGADTQYF. CDR3 bases: TGTGCCAGCAGCCAATACGGGGGCGCAGATACGCAGTATTTT. The rearrangement joins TRBV14 to TRBJ2-3, with D perhaps assigned TRBD1 or TRBD2 (6 bases each). Trimming took 2 bases from V and 4 from J, leaving 10 bases between them. Germline CDR1 and CDR2: SGHDN and FVKESK. The CDR3 is 14 amino acids. Using reference TRBV14 and TRBJ2-3 for the parts outside the CDR3, the full variable domain is EAGVTQFPSHSVIEKGQTVTLRCDPISGHDNLYWYRRVMGKEIKFLLHFVKESKQDESGMPNNRFLAERTGGTYSTLKVQPAELEDSGVYFCASSQYGGADTQYFGPGTRLTVL.

The chain is built from TRBV7-8 and TRBJ1-4; 9 bases align to TRBD1. The V gene end was trimmed by 5 bases and the J gene end by 4 bases; junction bases not matched to a gene: 5. Per germline, CDR1 SGHVS and CDR2 FQNEAQ. This CDR3 region has 15 residues. The CDR3 reads CASSPGQGSNEKLFF. The DNA of the CDR3 is TGTGCCAGCAGCCCCGGACAGGGGAGTAATGAAAAACTGTTTTTT.

The chain combines TRBV10-3 with TRBJ1-1; D remains unclear. CDR1 and CDR2 from the germline V gene are ENHRY and SYGVKD. V shed 2 bases and J shed 8 bases, with 15 bases lying between them. CDR3 length equals 14 residues. The chain's CDR3 is CAISEPGAADEAFF. The CDR3 nucleotides are TGTGCCATCAGTGAGCCCGGAGCGGCGGACGAAGCTTTCTTT.

This clone was recorded only once. The chain couples TRBV10-3 to TRBJ2-1, with 12 bases fitting TRBD2. V gave up 6 bases and J gave up 6 bases; unmatched junction bases: 6. The V gene's germline CDR1 is ENHRY and CDR2 SYGVKD. The CDR3 sequence is 15 residues long. The CDR3 here is CAISELAGGRNEQFF. The CDR3 DNA reads as TGTGCCATCAGCGAACTAGCGGGAGGCCGCAATGAGCAGTTCTTC.

The rearrangement uses TRBV10-1 and TRBJ2-1; 7 nucleotides align to TRBD1. The V and J ends lost 6 bases and 3 bases, in that order; junction bases with no gene match: 5. CDR1 and CDR2 (germline): WNHNN, SYGVQD (reference sequence). The CDR3 length is 14 residues. The DNA for the CDR3 is TGCGCCAGCAGCGACGGGACAGTCTACAATGAGCAGTTCTTC. Encoded protein: CASSDGTVYNEQFF.

In this sample, this clone turned up a few times. The V and J genes are TRBV19 and TRBJ1-5; maybe TRBD1 (5 bases). Trimming left V 2 bases short and J 7 bases short, with 15 bases between. Germline lookup yields CDR1 LNHDA and CDR2 SQIVND (reference sequence). The CDR3 is made up of 15 amino acids. The CDR3 is CASSIRAGGGQPQHF. Written as DNA, the CDR3 is TGTGCCAGTAGTATAAGAGCGGGCGGGGGACAGCCCCAGCATTTT.